The 31 T cell receptor beta chains below were found in one sample sequenced in a study of blood T cell repertoires in COVID-19. TCRdb keeps only in-frame clones here, not all; method: immunoSEQ multiplex PCR. The sample has 250,000 to 300,000 clones, more than 75% seen once; the top ten hold approximately 2%. Sequencing input: PBMCs or T cells enriched from blood (not recorded which). The origin of the receptors is a woman aged 55-75 years in a cohort exposed to, infected with or recovered from COVID-19 (not recorded which).

This chain connects TRBV2 to TRBJ2-7; 8 positions match TRBD1. The V segment lost 7 bases and the J segment 4 bases; nucleotides outside the gene matches: 12. Germline V CDR1 and CDR2: SNHLY, FYNNEI. The CDR3 length is 15 residues. This CDR3 is CASIRDPGGVYEQYF. Written as DNA, the CDR3 is TGTGCCAGCATTCGGGACCCAGGGGGCGTTTACGAGCAGTACTTC. Based on the CDR3 plus reference TRBV2 and TRBJ2-7, the full variable domain is EPEVTQTPSHQVTQMGQEVILRCVPISNHLYFYWYRQILGQKVEFLVSFYNNEISEKSEIFDDQFSVERPDGSNFTLKIRSTKLEDSAMYFCASIRDPGGVYEQYFGPGTRLTVT.

The V gene is TRBV28, the J gene TRBJ2-1; TRBD2 matches 12 bases. The V and J ends lost 3 bases and 7 bases, in that order; junction bases with no gene match: 7. The germline V gene encodes CDR1 MDHEN and CDR2 SYDVKM. The CDR3 is 16 residues long. CDR3: CASSLRTSGRRNEQFF. CDR3 DNA: TGTGCCAGCAGTTTGCGAACTAGCGGGAGGCGAAATGAGCAGTTCTTC.

The V call is TRBV6-2 or TRBV6-3, the J call TRBJ1-2, with D possibly matching TRBD1 (5 bases). The V end lost 3 bases, the J end lost 5 bases, and 16 bases lay between the germline ends. This CDR3 has 15 residues. CDR1 and CDR2 from the germline V gene are MNHEY and SVGEGT. The CDR3 sequence: CASSYSDSRSYGYTF. Written as DNA, the CDR3 is TGTGCCAGCAGTTATTCAGACAGTCGGAGTTATGGCTACACCTTC.

The chain carries TRBV19 and TRBJ2-5; 9 nucleotides agree with TRBD1. J gave up 5 bases and V 6 bases, and 10 bases lay outside the gene matches. The CDR3 runs to 15 residues. CDR1 is LNHDA and CDR2 is SQIVND in the germline V gene (reference sequence). The CDR3 nucleotides read TGTGCCAGTAGACCGGGACAGGGAGAAATGGAGACCCAGTACTTC. It encodes CASRPGQGEMETQYF.

This chain connects TRBV6-5 to TRBJ2-3; TRBD2 matches at 13 bases. Trimming at V came to 4 bases and at J to 3 bases, leaving 4 bases not matched to a gene. Germline CDR1 MNHEY, CDR2 SVGAGI. The CDR3 is 16 amino acids. CDR3 in amino acids: CASSFRTSGRTDTQYF. The CDR3 DNA reads TGTGCCAGCAGTTTTCGGACTAGCGGGAGAACAGATACGCAGTATTTT.

The chain couples TRBV18 to TRBJ1-3; D is unresolved. This CDR3 contains 16 residues. Trimming cost V 6 bases and J 0 bases, with 15 bases left between them. Looked up from germline, CDR1 is KGHSH and CDR2 is LQKENI. The CDR3 protein is CASSPSMVYSGNTIYF. As DNA, the CDR3 is TGTGCCAGCTCGCCCTCCATGGTCTACTCTGGAAACACCATATATTTT. Combining the CDR3 with reference TRBV18 and TRBJ1-3 gives the whole variable domain NAGVMQNPRHLVRRRGQEARLRCSPMKGHSHVYWYRQLPEEGLKFMVYLQKENIIDESGMPKERFSAEFPKEGPSILRIQQVVRGDSAAYFCASSPSMVYSGNTIYFGEGSWLTVV.

V is TRBV5-5 and J is TRBJ2-3, with D possibly matching TRBD1 (5 bases). The V end was cut by 2 bases, the J end by 2 bases, with 12 bases between. Per germline, CDR1 SGHKS and CDR2 YYEKEE (reference sequence). The CDR3 has 15 amino acids. CDR3 in DNA: TGTGCCAGCAGCTTAATCCAGGGTAACACAGATACGCAGTATTTT. Protein sequence: CASSLIQGNTDTQYF.

This chain connects TRBV12-5 to TRBJ1-5; the D is unclear. V was cut by 7 bases and J by 0 bases, with 10 bases left in between. CDR3 length: 14 amino acids. The germline gives CDR1 LGHNT, CDR2 FRNRAP. The CDR3 nucleotides are TGTGCTAGTGCCCTAGGAGTTAGCAATCAGCCCCAGCATTTT. Translated: CASALGVSNQPQHF.

The V call is TRBV6-2 or TRBV6-3, the J call TRBJ2-7; possible D gene TRBD2, 6 bases. Per germline, CDR1 MNHEY and CDR2 SVGEGT. The CDR3 consists of 14 residues. Trimming took 6 bases from V and 0 from J, leaving 12 bases between them. In DNA form, the CDR3 reads TGTGCCAGCAGCCAAAGGCGGGGCTCCTACGAGCAGTACTTC. Protein sequence: CASSQRRGSYEQYF.

V gene TRBV7-9 combines with J gene TRBJ1-5, with a possible D match to TRBD1 (6 bases). Germline CDR1 SEHNR, CDR2 FQNEAQ (reference sequence). The CDR3 extends over 17 amino acids. The V end lost 1 base, the J end lost 2 bases, and 15 bases lay between the germline ends. The CDR3 reads CASSLVLAGARNQPQHF. The DNA for the CDR3 is TGTGCCAGCAGCTTAGTGCTGGCGGGGGCGCGCAATCAGCCCCAGCATTTT.

The chain uses TRBV11-2 and TRBJ2-3; perhaps TRBD1 as D (5 bases). Germline V gene sequence: CDR1 SGHAT, CDR2 FQNNGV. The CDR3 is 14 amino acids. Trimming cost V 2 bases and J 0 bases, with 6 bases left between them. DNA of the CDR3: TGTGCCAGCAGCTTACAGGGAAGCACAGATACGCAGTATTTT. It specifies CASSLQGSTDTQYF.

This clone showed up just a few times. V and J are TRBV7-9 and TRBJ2-2; the D gene is possibly TRBD1 (5 bases). Germline values: CDR1 SEHNR, CDR2 FQNEAQ (reference sequence). V gave up 2 bases and J gave up 5 bases, with 9 bases separating them. There are 14 residues in the CDR3. DNA for the CDR3: TGTGCCAGCAGCTTACAGGGTCGGACCGGGGAGCTGTTTTTT. Encoded protein: CASSLQGRTGELFF.

The V call is TRBV6-5, the J call TRBJ1-6; a weak D match, TRBD1 (5 bases). V lost 7 bases to trimming and J lost 7 bases, with 11 bases between them. Germline CDR1 is MNHEY and CDR2 is SVGAGI. This CDR3 has 13 residues. CDR3 in DNA: TGTGCCAGCAAGGCAGGGAAGAATTCACCCCTCCACTTT. Its translation is CASKAGKNSPLHF.

This rearrangement joins TRBV14 to TRBJ2-1, with TRBD2 matching 9 bases. The CDR3 contains 15 residues. The V gene end was trimmed by 6 bases and the J gene end by 4 bases; junction bases not matched to a gene: 7. CDR1 and CDR2 (germline): SGHDN, FVKESK. The CDR3 DNA follows: TGTGCCAGCAGATTACTAGCGGGCCCGTACAATGAGCAGTTCTTC. Translating gives CASRLLAGPYNEQFF.

This chain joins TRBV10-3 and TRBJ1-3; 7 positions match TRBD1. The V and J ends lost 6 bases and 0 bases, in that order; junction bases with no gene match: 5. This CDR3 is 15 amino acids long. Germline values: CDR1 ENHRY, CDR2 SYGVKD. DNA of the CDR3: TGTGCCATCAGCGGGACAGAACCCTCTGGAAACACCATATATTTT. It translates to CAISGTEPSGNTIYF.

The V gene is TRBV7-3, the J gene TRBJ2-6; D gene uncertain. The CDR3 runs to 14 residues. From germline, CDR1 is SGHTA and CDR2 FQGTGA. Trimming stripped 4 bases from V and 0 bases from J, with 4 bases between. CDR3 DNA sequence: TGTGCCAGCAGCTCTAGCTCTGGGGCCAACGTCCTGACTTTC. Amino acids: CASSSSSGANVLTF.

The chain carries TRBV28 and TRBJ1-1; D gene uncertain. Germline V CDR1 and CDR2: MDHEN, SYDVKM. The V gene lost 5 bases and the J gene lost 0 bases, with 22 bases spanning the gap. The CDR3 covers 18 residues. As DNA, the CDR3 is TGTGCCAGCAGTGACGGAACCCAGGCTCTCGGGATGAACACTGAAGCTTTCTTT. It translates to CASSDGTQALGMNTEAFF.

The chain carries TRBV6-1 and TRBJ1-2; 11 bases align to TRBD1. The length of the CDR3 is 15 residues. Germline CDR1 and CDR2: MNHNS and SASEGT. J lost 4 bases, V lost 3 bases, and 4 bases had no gene match. CDR3: CASSDLDRGLYGYTF. CDR3 DNA: TGTGCCAGCAGTGATTTGGACAGGGGGCTCTATGGCTACACCTTC.

Concerning this clone itself: The identical CDR3 is also encoded by other nucleotide sequences in the sample. The chain has TRBV24-1 and TRBJ1-2, with 10 nucleotides matching TRBD1. Per the germline V gene, CDR1 is KGHDR and CDR2 is SFDVKD. J lost 2 bases, V lost 4 bases, and 3 bases had no gene match. There are 15 residues in the CDR3. The CDR3 coding sequence is TGTGCCACCAGTGACCCGGGACAGGGGAACTATGGCTACACCTTC. Translated: CATSDPGQGNYGYTF.

This clone has a single count. Other DNA sequences in the sample encode the same CDR3. The chain joins TRBV12-3 or TRBV12-4 to TRBJ1-1; D gene ambiguous. The CDR3 covers 13 residues. V was trimmed by 3 bases and J by 5 bases, leaving 10 bases between them. CDR3 protein: CASSLGGGTEAFF. In DNA, the CDR3 is TGTGCCAGCAGTTTGGGAGGCGGTACTGAAGCTTTCTTT.

V usage is TRBV5-4 and J usage is TRBJ1-3; D is possibly TRBD1 (6 bases). The V end was cut by 6 bases, the J end by 1 base, with 20 bases between. CDR1 SGHNT and CDR2 YYREEE come from the germline V gene (reference sequence). There are 17 residues in the CDR3. The CDR3 DNA is TGTGCCAGCACTCACGGAGGGGGGGCGAAGTCTGGAAACACCATATATTTT. Its translation is CASTHGGGAKSGNTIYF.

The CDR3 reads CASSPTIAGPSYEQYF. CDR3 in DNA: TGTGCCAGCTCACCAACCATAGCGGGACCGTCCTACGAGCAGTACTTC. The chain is built from TRBV18 and TRBJ2-7; 8 bases agree with TRBD2. The germline V gene encodes CDR1 KGHSH and CDR2 LQKENI. V was pared by 2 bases and J by 1 base, with 7 bases of the junction left unmatched. The CDR3 contains 16 residues.

The CDR3 bases are TGCGCCAGCAGCCAACCCCCCAGGGGGCTTGGGGAGACCCAGTACTTC. Residues: CASSQPPRGLGETQYF. J is TRBJ2-5 and V is TRBV4-3; 8 nucleotides match TRBD1. V was pared by 2 bases and J by 5 bases, with 10 bases of the junction left unmatched. This CDR3 is 16 amino acids long. Germline-derived CDR1 and CDR2 are LGHNA and YSLEER.

This chain connects TRBV19 to TRBJ2-2; 13 nucleotides align to TRBD2. This CDR3 region has 17 residues. Trimming cost V 4 bases and J 1 base; bases outside gene matches: 3. Germline V lookup: CDR1 LNHDA, CDR2 SQIVND (reference sequence). The CDR3 bases are TGTGCCAGTAGTAGACTAGCGGGAGGCCAGAACACCGGGGAGCTGTTTTTT. It is translated as CASSRLAGGQNTGELFF.

A few counts support this clone. Other DNA sequences in this sample translate to the same CDR3. CDR3: CASSLGAGGYTF. CDR3 nucleotides: TGTGCCAGCAGCTTAGGGGCTGGCGGCTACACCTTC. The chain links TRBV5-4 to TRBJ1-2; maybe TRBD1 (5 bases). This CDR3 spans 12 amino acids. With 2 bases removed from V and 8 bases from J, the gap between germline ends came to 10 bases. CDR1 and CDR2 (germline): SGHNT, YYREEE (reference sequence).

The CDR3 spells CASIKLFTGELFF. CDR3 nucleotide sequence: TGTGCCAGTATTAAACTCTTCACCGGGGAGCTGTTTTTT. The chain is built from TRBV19 and TRBJ2-2; D unresolved. The V end was cut by 7 bases, the J end by 4 bases, with 10 bases between. The germline gives CDR1 LNHDA, CDR2 SQIVND (reference sequence). The length of the CDR3 is 13 residues.

The V and J genes are TRBV28 and TRBJ2-1; 11 nucleotides agree with TRBD2. Germline lookup yields CDR1 MDHEN and CDR2 SYDVKM. J was trimmed by 5 bases and V by 4 bases; bases with no gene match: 7. The length of the CDR3 is 16 residues. The CDR3 protein is CASSYLTSGTDNEQFF. In DNA, the CDR3 is TGTGCCAGCAGTTATCTGACTAGCGGGACCGACAATGAGCAGTTCTTC.

In DNA, the CDR3 is TGTGCCAGCAGCTACCTCGGGGCAGGGGAGTTCGCTGAAGCTTTCTTT. This encodes CASSYLGAGEFAEAFF. The genes are TRBV13 and TRBJ1-1; possibly TRBD1 for D (6 bases). The CDR3 sequence is 16 residues long. The germline V gene encodes CDR1 PRHDT and CDR2 FYEKMQ (reference sequence). V gave up 4 bases and J gave up 6 bases, with 21 bases separating them.

The V and J genes are TRBV28 and TRBJ1-4, with TRBD1 matching 8 bases. Unmatched junction bases numbered 3, after V lost 5 bases and J lost 4 bases. The CDR3 sequence is 14 residues long. Germline V CDR1 and CDR2: MDHEN, SYDVKM. The chain's CDR3 is CASSRQGNNEKLFF. CDR3 nucleotide sequence: TGTGCCAGCAGTCGACAGGGGAATAATGAAAAACTGTTTTTT.

This chain links TRBV30 with TRBJ1-2, with TRBD1 matching 8 bases. The CDR3 contains 15 residues. The V gene end was trimmed by 1 base and the J gene end by 0 bases; junction bases not matched to a gene: 4. CDR1 and CDR2 (germline): GTSNPN, SVGIG (reference sequence). The CDR3 spells CAWSGPTGANYGYTF. The CDR3 DNA reads as TGTGCCTGGAGTGGCCCGACAGGGGCTAACTATGGCTACACCTTC.

The V gene is TRBV6-1, the J gene TRBJ1-2; no reliable D call. The V gene lost 1 base and the J gene lost 4 bases, with 7 bases spanning the gap. CDR3 size: 13 residues. Germline assignment: CDR1 MNHNS and CDR2 SASEGT. The CDR3 protein is CASSEGGVYGYTF. The CDR3, as DNA: TGTGCCAGCAGTGAAGGAGGAGTCTATGGCTACACCTTC.